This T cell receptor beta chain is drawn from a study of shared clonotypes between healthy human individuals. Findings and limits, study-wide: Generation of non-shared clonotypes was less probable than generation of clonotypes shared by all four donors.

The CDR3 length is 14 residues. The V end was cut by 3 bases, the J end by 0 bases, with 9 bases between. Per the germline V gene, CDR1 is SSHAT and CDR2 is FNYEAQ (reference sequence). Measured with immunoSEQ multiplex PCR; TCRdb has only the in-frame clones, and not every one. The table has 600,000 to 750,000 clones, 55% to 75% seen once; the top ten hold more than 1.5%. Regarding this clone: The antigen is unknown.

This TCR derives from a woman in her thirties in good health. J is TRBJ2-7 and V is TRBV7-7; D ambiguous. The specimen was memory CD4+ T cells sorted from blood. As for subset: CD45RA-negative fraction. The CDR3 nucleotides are TGTGCCAGCAGCTTCTCCCGCGACTCCTACGAGCAGTACTTC. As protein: CASSFSRDSYEQYF.